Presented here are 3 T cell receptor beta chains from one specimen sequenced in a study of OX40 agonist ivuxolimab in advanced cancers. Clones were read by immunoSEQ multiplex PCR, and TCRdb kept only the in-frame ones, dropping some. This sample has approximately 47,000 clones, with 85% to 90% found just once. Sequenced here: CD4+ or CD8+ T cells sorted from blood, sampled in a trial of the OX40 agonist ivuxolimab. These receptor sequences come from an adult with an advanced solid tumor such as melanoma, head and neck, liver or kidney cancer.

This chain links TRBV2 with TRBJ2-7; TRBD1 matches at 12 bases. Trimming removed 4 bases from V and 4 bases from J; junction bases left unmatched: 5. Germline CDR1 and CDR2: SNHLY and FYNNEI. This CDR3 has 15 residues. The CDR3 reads CASSGSGQGAYEQYF. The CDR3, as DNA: TGTGCCAGCAGTGGTTCGGGACAGGGGGCTTACGAGCAGTACTTC. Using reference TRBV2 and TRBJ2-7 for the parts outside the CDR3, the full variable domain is EPEVTQTPSHQVTQMGQEVILRCVPISNHLYFYWYRQILGQKVEFLVSFYNNEISEKSEIFDDQFSVERPDGSNFTLKIRSTKLEDSAMYFCASSGSGQGAYEQYFGPGTRLTVT.

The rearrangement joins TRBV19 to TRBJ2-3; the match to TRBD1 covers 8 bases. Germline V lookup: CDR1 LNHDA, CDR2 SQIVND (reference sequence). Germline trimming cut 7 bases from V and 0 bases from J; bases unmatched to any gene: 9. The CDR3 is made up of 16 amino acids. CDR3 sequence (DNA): TGTGCCAGTACCCCCATCGACAGGGGTAGCACAGATACGCAGTATTTT. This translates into CASTPIDRGSTDTQYF.

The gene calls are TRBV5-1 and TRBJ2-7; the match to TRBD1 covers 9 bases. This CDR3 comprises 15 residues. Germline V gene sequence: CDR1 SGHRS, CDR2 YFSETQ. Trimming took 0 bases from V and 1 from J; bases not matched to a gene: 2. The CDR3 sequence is CASSLGDRVSYEQYF. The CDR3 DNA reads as TGCGCCAGCAGCTTGGGGGACAGGGTATCCTACGAGCAGTACTTC.